This TCR beta chain was sequenced for a study of shared clonotypes between healthy human individuals. Ten immunoSEQ deep assay plates were used to sequence unsorted PBMC DNA. TCRdb's table, derived via immunoSEQ multiplex PCR, lists solely in-frame clones and lacks some. The sample has fewer than 500,000 clones, about 80% seen once. Trimming shortened V by 7 bases and J by 2 bases, and 19 bases separated the two germline ends. Germline V gives CDR1 SGHRS, CDR2 YFSETQ. The CDR3 runs 17 residues. This TCR was sampled from a woman aged 40 to 49 in good health. Some clones in this sample may be carry-over from other donors' samples. The material sequenced was PBMCs. The rearrangement joins TRBV5-1 to TRBJ2-6; a weak D match, TRBD1 (5 bases). CDR3 DNA sequence: TGCGCCAGCTCTATACTCGGCCAGGGAACTGGGGCCAACGTCCTGACTTTC. This codes for CASSILGQGTGANVLTF. The full variable domain, its missing parts supplied by reference TRBV5-1 and TRBJ2-6, is KAGVTQTPRYLIKTRGQQVTLSCSPISGHRSVSWYQQTPGQGLQFLFEYFSETQRNKGNFPGRFSGRQFSNSRSEMNVSTLELGDSALYLCASSILGQGTGANVLTFGAGSRLTVL.